This T cell receptor beta chain was recovered during a study of blood T cell repertoires in COVID-19. The assay was immunoSEQ multiplex PCR, and TCRdb's table has in-frame clones only and misses some. The sample lists more than 200,000 clones; about 89% were seen once. The germline V and J ends were trimmed by 1 base and 6 bases, with 22 bases remaining between them. Germline-derived CDR1 and CDR2 are KGHSH and LQKENI. The CDR3 covers 18 residues. Sequenced input: PBMCs or T cells enriched from blood (not recorded which). The V and J genes are TRBV18 and TRBJ1-5; D is possibly TRBD1 (5 bases). The TCR originated in a woman aged 25 to 39 who had recovered from COVID-19. DNA for the CDR3: TGTGCCAGCTCACCACAGACTTTGGGGGAGGAGTTCATTCAGCCCCAGCATTTT. Its translation is CASSPQTLGEEFIQPQHF.